The source of this TCR beta chain is a study of T cells after yellow fever vaccination. Study outcomes and limitations: Most clones from primary vaccination were detected again post-booster (roughly 96% CD4, 88% CD8). Contamination of FACS-sorted repertoires by abundant clonotypes from the bulk population could occur. It was the secondary response that reached its peak faster, day 5 versus 15, but it was weaker.

For this clonotype: Its cognate antigen is unknown.

The CDR3 loop spans 14 amino acids. V lost 1 base and J 2 bases, leaving 8 bases between the germline ends. Germline V gene sequence: CDR1 LGHNA, CDR2 YNFKEQ. Template switching with 5'RACE generated the TCR cDNA and added a universal primer site and UMIs. TCRdb passed the 5' RACE reads through MiXCR, listing each CDR3 protein once. The table records hundreds of thousands of distinct CDR3 sequences, roughly an eighth of them present only once. This sequence was found in a man aged 25 to 40 who received the YFV17D yellow fever vaccine. The gene calls are TRBV4-2 and TRBJ2-5; possibly TRBD2 for D (6 bases). Material: PBMCs, obtained on the day of the yellow fever booster vaccination. This CDR3 reads CASSQGDFQETQYF. In DNA form, the CDR3 reads TGTGCCAGCAGCCAAGGGGACTTTCAAGAGACCCAGTACTTC.